In this sample, the clone carrying this T cell receptor beta chain turned up a few times. This sample stems from a study of T cells in Graves' hyperthyroidism and ophthalmopathy. RNA transcripts provided the source from which TCR beta CDR3 regions were amplified. Researchers ran a first-round RT-PCR on the TCR CDR3 using the HTBI primer set. TCRdb re-called the multiplex PCR reads with MiXCR, one entry per CDR3 protein. The sample has some 440,000 distinct CDR3 sequences, approximately 14% seen once; the top ten hold 14%. The CDR3 contains 13 residues. Germline V gene data show CDR1 as ENHRY and CDR2 as SYGVKD. The V end lost 6 bases, the J end lost 8 bases, and 14 bases lay between the germline ends.

This receptor was taken from a woman under 30 with Graves' hyperthyroidism. V is TRBV10-3 and J is TRBJ2-1, with D maybe TRBD1 (6 bases). The sequenced sample consisted of blood. CDR3: CAIRVTGRDEQFF. The CDR3 coding sequence is TGTGCCATCAGGGTGACAGGTCGGGATGAGCAGTTCTTC.